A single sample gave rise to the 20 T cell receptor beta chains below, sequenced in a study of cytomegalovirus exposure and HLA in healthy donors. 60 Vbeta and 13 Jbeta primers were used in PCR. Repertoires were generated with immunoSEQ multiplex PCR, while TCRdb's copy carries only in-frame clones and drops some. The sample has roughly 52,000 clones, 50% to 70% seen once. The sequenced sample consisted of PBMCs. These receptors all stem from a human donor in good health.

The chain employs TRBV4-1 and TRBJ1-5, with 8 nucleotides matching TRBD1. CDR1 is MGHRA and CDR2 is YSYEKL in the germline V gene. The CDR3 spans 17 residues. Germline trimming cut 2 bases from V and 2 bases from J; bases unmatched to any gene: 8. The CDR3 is CASSQTEHRGGNQPQHF. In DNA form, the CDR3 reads TGCGCCAGCAGCCAAACGGAACACAGGGGGGGCAATCAGCCCCAGCATTTT.

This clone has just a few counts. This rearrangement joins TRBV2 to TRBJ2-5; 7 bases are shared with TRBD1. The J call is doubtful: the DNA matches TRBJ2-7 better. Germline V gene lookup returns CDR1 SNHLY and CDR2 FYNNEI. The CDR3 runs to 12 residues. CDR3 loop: CASSLDRTEQYF. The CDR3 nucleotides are TGTGCCAGCAGTCTGGACAGGACCGAGCAGTACTTC.

DNA of the CDR3: TGTGCCAGCTCCAGTCCGGGACAGGCGGACTACGAGCAGTACTTC. Translated, it gives CASSSPGQADYEQYF. V and J are TRBV5-4 and TRBJ2-7; 8 positions match TRBD1. CDR3 size: 15 residues. CDR1 and CDR2 (germline): SGHNT, YYREEE (reference sequence). The trim removed 7 bases at V and 3 bases at J, leaving 12 bases unmatched.

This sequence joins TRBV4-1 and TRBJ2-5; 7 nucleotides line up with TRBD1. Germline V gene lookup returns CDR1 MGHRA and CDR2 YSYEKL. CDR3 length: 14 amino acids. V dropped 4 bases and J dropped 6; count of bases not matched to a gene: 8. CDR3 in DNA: TGCGCCAGCAGCCCCCCTACAGGGGCACAGACCCAGTACTTC. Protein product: CASSPPTGAQTQYF.

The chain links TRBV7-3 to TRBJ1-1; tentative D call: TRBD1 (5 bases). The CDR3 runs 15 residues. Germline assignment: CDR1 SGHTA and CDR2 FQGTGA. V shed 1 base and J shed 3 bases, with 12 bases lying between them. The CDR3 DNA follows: TGTGCCAGCAGCTTAATGGGGGGTGGGGACACTGAAGCTTTCTTT. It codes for CASSLMGGGDTEAFF.

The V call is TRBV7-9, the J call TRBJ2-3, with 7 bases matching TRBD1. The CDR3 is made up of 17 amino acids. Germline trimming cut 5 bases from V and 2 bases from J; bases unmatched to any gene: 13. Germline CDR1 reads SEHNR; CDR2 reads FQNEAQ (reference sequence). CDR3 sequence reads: CASSGRVTGSVTDTQYF. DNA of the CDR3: TGTGCCAGCAGCGGCCGAGTGACAGGGTCCGTCACAGATACGCAGTATTTT.

In DNA form, the CDR3 reads TGTGCCAGTAGTTCTCAGGGGAGCAATCAGCCCCAGCATTTT. It translates to CASSSQGSNQPQHF. This sequence joins TRBV19 and TRBJ1-5; the D gene is possibly TRBD1 (6 bases). The CDR3 has 14 amino acids. The ends were cut back, 5 bases at V and 1 base at J, with 9 bases in the middle. Germline assignment: CDR1 LNHDA and CDR2 SQIVND (reference sequence).

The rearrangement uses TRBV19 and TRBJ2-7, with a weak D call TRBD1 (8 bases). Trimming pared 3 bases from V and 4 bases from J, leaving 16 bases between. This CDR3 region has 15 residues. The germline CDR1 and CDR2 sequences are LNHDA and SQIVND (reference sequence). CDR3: CASSIGTGGGYEQYF. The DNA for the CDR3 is TGTGCCAGTAGTATCGGGACAGGCGGGGGTTACGAGCAGTACTTC.

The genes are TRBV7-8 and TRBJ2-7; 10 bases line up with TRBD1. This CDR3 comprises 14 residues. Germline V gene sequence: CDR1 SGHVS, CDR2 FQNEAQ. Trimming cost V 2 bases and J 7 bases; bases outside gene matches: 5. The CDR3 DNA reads TGTGCCAGCAGCTTAAGACAGGGGGCAGAGGAGCAGTACTTC. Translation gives CASSLRQGAEEQYF.

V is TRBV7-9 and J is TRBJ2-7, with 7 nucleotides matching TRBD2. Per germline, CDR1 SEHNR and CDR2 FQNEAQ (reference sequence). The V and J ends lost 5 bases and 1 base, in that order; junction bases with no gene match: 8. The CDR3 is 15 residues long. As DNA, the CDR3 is TGTGCCAGCAGCCCTATAGGAGCGGGATCCTACGAGCAGTACTTC. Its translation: CASSPIGAGSYEQYF.

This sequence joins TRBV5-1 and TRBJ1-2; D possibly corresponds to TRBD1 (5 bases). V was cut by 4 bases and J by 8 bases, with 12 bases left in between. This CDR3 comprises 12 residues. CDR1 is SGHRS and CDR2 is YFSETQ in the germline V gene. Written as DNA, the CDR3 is TGCGCCAGCAGCCCAGGGTCTTCGGGCTACACCTTC. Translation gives CASSPGSSGYTF.

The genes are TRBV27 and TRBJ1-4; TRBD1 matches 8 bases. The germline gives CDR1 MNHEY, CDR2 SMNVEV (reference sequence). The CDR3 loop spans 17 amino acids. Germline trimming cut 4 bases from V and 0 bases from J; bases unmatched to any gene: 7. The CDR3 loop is CASSSLDRAATNEKLFF. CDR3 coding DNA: TGTGCCAGCAGTTCCCTGGACAGGGCTGCAACTAATGAAAAACTGTTTTTT.

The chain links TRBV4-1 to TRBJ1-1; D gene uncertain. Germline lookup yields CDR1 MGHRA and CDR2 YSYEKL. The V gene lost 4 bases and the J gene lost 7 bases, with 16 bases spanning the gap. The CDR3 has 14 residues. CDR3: CASSPPGRSSEAFF. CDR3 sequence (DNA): TGCGCCAGCAGCCCCCCTGGGAGGTCTAGTGAAGCTTTCTTT.

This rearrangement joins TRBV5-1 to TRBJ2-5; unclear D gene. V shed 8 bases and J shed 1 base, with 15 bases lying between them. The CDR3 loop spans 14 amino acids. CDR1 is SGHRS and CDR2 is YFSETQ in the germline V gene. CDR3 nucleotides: TGCGCCAGTAACCTCATCCCCGGCCAAGAGACCCAGTACTTC. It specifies CASNLIPGQETQYF.

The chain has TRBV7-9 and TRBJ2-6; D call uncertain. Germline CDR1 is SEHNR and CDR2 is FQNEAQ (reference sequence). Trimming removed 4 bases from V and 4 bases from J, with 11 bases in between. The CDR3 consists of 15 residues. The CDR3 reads CASSSTSLGANVLTF. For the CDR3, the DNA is TGTGCCAGCAGCTCGACTTCTCTCGGGGCCAACGTCCTGACTTTC.

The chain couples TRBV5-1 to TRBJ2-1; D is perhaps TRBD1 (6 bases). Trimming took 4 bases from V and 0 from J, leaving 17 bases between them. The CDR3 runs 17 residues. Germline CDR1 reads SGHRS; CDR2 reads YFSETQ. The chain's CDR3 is CASSAGQSESSYNEQFF. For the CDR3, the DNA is TGCGCCAGCAGCGCCGGACAGTCTGAGAGCTCCTACAATGAGCAGTTCTTC.

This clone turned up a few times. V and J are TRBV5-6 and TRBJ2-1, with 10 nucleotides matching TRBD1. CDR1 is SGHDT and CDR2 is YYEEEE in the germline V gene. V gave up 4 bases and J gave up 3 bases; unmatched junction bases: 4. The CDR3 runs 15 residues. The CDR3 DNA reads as TGTGCCAGCAGCGAAGACAGGGGGCTCTACAATGAGCAGTTCTTC. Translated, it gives CASSEDRGLYNEQFF.

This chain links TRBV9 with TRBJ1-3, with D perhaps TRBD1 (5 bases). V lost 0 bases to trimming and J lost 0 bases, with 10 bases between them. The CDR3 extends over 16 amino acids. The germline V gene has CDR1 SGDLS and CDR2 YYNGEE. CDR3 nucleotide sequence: TGTGCCAGCAGCGTAGAACGACAGTCCTCTGGAAACACCATATATTTT. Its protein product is CASSVERQSSGNTIYF.

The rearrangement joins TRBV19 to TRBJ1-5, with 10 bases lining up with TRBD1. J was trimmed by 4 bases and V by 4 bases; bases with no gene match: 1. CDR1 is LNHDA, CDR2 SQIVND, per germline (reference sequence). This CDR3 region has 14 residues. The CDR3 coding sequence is TGTGCCAGTAGTACGGGACAGGGGAATCAGCCCCAGCATTTT. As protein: CASSTGQGNQPQHF.

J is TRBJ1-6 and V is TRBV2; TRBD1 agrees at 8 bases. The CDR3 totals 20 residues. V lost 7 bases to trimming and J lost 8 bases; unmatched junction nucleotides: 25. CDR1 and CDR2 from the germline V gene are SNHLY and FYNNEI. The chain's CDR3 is CASTRWGEGQADFWHSPLHF. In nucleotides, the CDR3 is TGTGCCAGCACCCGATGGGGGGAGGGACAGGCAGACTTTTGGCATTCACCCCTCCACTTT.